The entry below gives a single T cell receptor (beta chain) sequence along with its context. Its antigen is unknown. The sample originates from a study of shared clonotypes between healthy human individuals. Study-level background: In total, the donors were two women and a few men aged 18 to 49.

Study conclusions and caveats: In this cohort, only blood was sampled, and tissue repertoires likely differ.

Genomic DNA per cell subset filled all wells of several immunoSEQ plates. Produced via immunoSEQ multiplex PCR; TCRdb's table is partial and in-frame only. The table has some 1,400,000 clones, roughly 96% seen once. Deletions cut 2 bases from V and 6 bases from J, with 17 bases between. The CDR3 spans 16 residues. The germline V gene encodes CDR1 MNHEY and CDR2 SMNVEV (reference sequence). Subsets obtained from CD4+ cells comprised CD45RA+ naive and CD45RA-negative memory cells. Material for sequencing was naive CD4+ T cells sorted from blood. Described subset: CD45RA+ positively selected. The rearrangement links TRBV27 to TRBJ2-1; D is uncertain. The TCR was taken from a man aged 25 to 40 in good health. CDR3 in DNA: TGTGCCAGCAGTTTAAGAGCCGCCCCGATGAGCAATGAGCAGTTCTTC. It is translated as CASSLRAAPMSNEQFF.